Listed here are 22 T cell receptor beta chains from one sample, sequenced in a study of blood T cells in healthy people across ages. Primed by a sample-barcoded 5' primer and a J-beta primer mix, a second PCR proceeded for 7 to 11 cycles. Each CDR3 protein is one row after TCRdb ran MiXCR on the 5' RACE reads. The sample lists about a million distinct CDR3 sequences, roughly 47% occurring once. Sequencing input: blood. The receptors were sampled from a woman aged 60-75 years in good health.

The CDR3 sequence is CASSGGGAVYQETQYF. Here the CDR3 DNA reads TGTGCCAGCAGCGGGGGGGGAGCCGTTTACCAAGAGACCCAGTACTTC. The chain uses TRBV7-2 and TRBJ2-5; 7 positions match TRBD2. This CDR3 has 16 amino acids. Germline V gene lookup returns CDR1 SGHTA and CDR2 FQGNSA. The V gene end was trimmed by 5 bases and the J gene end by 0 bases; junction bases not matched to a gene: 9.

The rearrangement links TRBV5-5 to TRBJ1-4; 10 bases match TRBD1. The CDR3 consists of 16 residues. CDR1 SGHKS and CDR2 YYEKEE come from the germline V gene (reference sequence). V was clipped by 4 bases and J by 8 bases; unmatched bases: 11. The CDR3 loop reads CASSARTRTGGEKLFF. CDR3 nucleotide sequence: TGTGCCAGCAGCGCCAGAACCAGGACAGGGGGGGAAAAACTGTTTTTT.

This clonotype has just a few counts. The chain couples TRBV7-9 to TRBJ1-1; D uncertain. The CDR3 consists of 15 residues. CDR1 and CDR2 from the germline V gene are SEHNR and FQNEAQ (reference sequence). V was shortened by 1 base and J by 0 bases, with 9 bases between the two germline ends. The CDR3 sequence is CASSLVVGMNTEAFF. The CDR3 DNA sequence: TGTGCCAGCAGCTTAGTTGTCGGCATGAACACTGAAGCTTTCTTT.

This clonotype has at least ten counts. V is TRBV4-2 and J is TRBJ2-5, with TRBD1 matching 10 bases. Looked up from germline, CDR1 is LGHNA and CDR2 is YNFKEQ. The CDR3 runs 16 residues. The junction had 8 bases not matched to a gene; V was cut back by 6 bases and J by 1 base. CDR3 region: CASSYSTGGFQETQYF. The CDR3 bases are TGTGCCAGCAGTTACTCGACAGGGGGCTTCCAAGAGACCCAGTACTTC.

This chain connects TRBV20-1 to TRBJ2-1, with 7 bases matching TRBD2. The CDR3 sequence is 13 residues long. CDR1 and CDR2 (germline): DFQATT, SNEGSKA (reference sequence). Germline trimming cut 4 bases from V and 7 bases from J; bases unmatched to any gene: 7. CDR3 bases: TGCAGTGCTAATGGCGGGGGTGTAAATGAGCAGTTCTTC. Residues: CSANGGGVNEQFF.

The V call is TRBV4-1, the J call TRBJ2-1; TRBD2 matches at 13 bases. The junction had 8 bases not matched to a gene; V was cut back by 10 bases and J by 8 bases. The germline CDR1 and CDR2 sequences are MGHRA and YSYEKL. The CDR3 covers 14 residues. CDR3 residues: CATKPGLAGHEQFF. DNA for the CDR3: TGCGCCACGAAGCCGGGACTAGCGGGACATGAGCAGTTCTTC.

The chain is built from TRBV6-5 and TRBJ2-7, with 10 bases lining up with TRBD1. The CDR3 totals 15 residues. The germline V gene has CDR1 MNHEY and CDR2 SVGAGI. The J segment lost 6 bases and the V segment lost 6 bases, leaving 11 bases of the junction unmatched. The CDR3 DNA follows: TGTGCCAGCAGGGAATACCGGGACAGGGGTTCCGAGCAGTACTTC. This sequence encodes CASREYRDRGSEQYF.

The CDR3 nucleotides are TGTGCCAGCAGCCAGACAGTTGAAGCTTTCTTT. Its protein product is CASSQTVEAFF. This sequence joins TRBV28 and TRBJ1-1, with D perhaps TRBD1 (5 bases). With 6 bases removed from V and 7 bases from J, the gap between germline ends came to 9 bases. CDR1 MDHEN and CDR2 SYDVKM come from the germline V gene. The CDR3 extends over 11 amino acids.

In this sample, this clonotype turned up a few times. The chain uses TRBV7-9 and TRBJ2-7; D not certain. Gene TRBJ2-5 matches the end of the DNA better, so the J call may be wrong. The germline gives CDR1 SEHNR, CDR2 FQNEAQ (reference sequence). This CDR3 is 14 amino acids long. The CDR3 reads CASSSIKAWETQYF. DNA for the CDR3: TGTGCCAGCAGCTCAATTAAGGCGTGGGAGACCCAGTACTTC.

This clonotype was seen only a few times. The V call is TRBV28, the J call TRBJ2-7; TRBD2 agrees at 8 bases. The CDR3 extends over 13 amino acids. J was trimmed by 6 bases and V by 6 bases; bases with no gene match: 7. From germline, CDR1 is MDHEN and CDR2 SYDVKM. The CDR3 sequence: CASRSSGRIEQYF. CDR3 in DNA: TGTGCCAGCAGATCAAGCGGGAGAATCGAGCAGTACTTC.

This clonotype was picked up one time. The gene calls are TRBV15 and TRBJ2-7; 7 nucleotides match TRBD1. V trimming: 6 bases; J trimming: 0 bases; junction bases outside the gene matches: 2. The CDR3 is 13 residues long. From germline, CDR1 is LNHNV and CDR2 YYDKDF (reference sequence). In DNA form, the CDR3 reads TGTGCCACCAGGGACAGGAACTCCTACGAGCAGTACTTC. It is translated as CATRDRNSYEQYF.

The gene calls are TRBV5-1 and TRBJ2-3; no clear D. V was cut by 1 base and J by 0 bases, with 12 bases left in between. The CDR3 has 16 amino acids. From germline, CDR1 is SGHRS and CDR2 YFSETQ. CDR3 bases: TGCGCCAGCAGCTTGAACACTGCCTCTAGCACAGATACGCAGTATTTT. This gives the protein CASSLNTASSTDTQYF.

This clonotype was observed many times. V and J are TRBV3-1 and TRBJ2-5, with D possibly called TRBD1 or TRBD2 (5 bases each). Germline CDR1 reads LGHDT; CDR2 reads YNNKEL (reference sequence). There are 15 residues in the CDR3. Between the trimmed V and J ends, which lost 1 base and 11 bases, there was a span of 20 bases. The CDR3 here is CASSQVSRGRWEQYF. For the CDR3, the DNA is TGTGCCAGCAGCCAAGTCTCAAGGGGAAGGTGGGAGCAGTACTTC.

V gene TRBV6-1 combines with J gene TRBJ2-7; D call uncertain. CDR1 is MNHNS, CDR2 SASEGT, per germline. The CDR3 runs to 16 residues. With 0 bases removed from V and 0 bases from J, the gap between germline ends came to 12 bases. The CDR3 sequence: CASSEAPGPSSYEQYF. The DNA of the CDR3 is TGTGCCAGCAGTGAAGCTCCAGGTCCCAGCTCCTACGAGCAGTACTTC.

This clonotype was seen a handful of times. The genes are TRBV10-3 and TRBJ2-3, with D perhaps matching TRBD2 (6 bases). Trimming left V 0 bases short and J 2 bases short, with 9 bases between. The CDR3 loop spans 15 amino acids. Germline V gene sequence: CDR1 ENHRY, CDR2 SYGVKD. The CDR3 region has the DNA TGTGCCATCAGTGAGTCCGGCGGGACCACAGATACGCAGTATTTT. This codes for CAISESGGTTDTQYF.

DNA of the CDR3: TGTGCCAGCAGCCTCATTCCCGACAGGGGGCGGACCGGGGAGCTGTTTTTT. It codes for CASSLIPDRGRTGELFF. The chain links TRBV7-9 to TRBJ2-2; 10 bases line up with TRBD1. The CDR3 covers 17 residues. In germline, CDR1 is SEHNR, CDR2 FQNEAQ (reference sequence). V lost 5 bases, J lost 5 bases, and 11 bases stayed unmatched.

The chain links TRBV30 to TRBJ2-5; 11 nucleotides align to TRBD2. The DNA end is a closer match to TRBJ2-7, so the J assignment may be wrong. CDR1 is GTSNPN and CDR2 is SVGIG in the germline V gene (reference sequence). CDR3 size: 14 residues. CDR3 residues: CAWSGIAGGNEQYF. The CDR3 DNA reads TGTGCCTGGAGTGGTATAGCGGGAGGGAACGAGCAGTACTTC.

This chain joins TRBV12-3 or TRBV12-4 and TRBJ1-4; a weak D match, TRBD1 (5 bases). With 6 bases removed from V and 7 bases from J, the gap between germline ends came to 15 bases. The CDR3 loop spans 14 amino acids. The CDR3 region has the DNA TGTGCCAGCAGACGGGCCCGGGACGCTGAAAAACTGTTTTTT. Translating it yields CASRRARDAEKLFF.

The chain has TRBV20-1 and TRBJ1-5; tentatively, D is TRBD1 (6 bases). This CDR3 has 14 amino acids. Germline CDR1 reads DFQATT; CDR2 reads SNEGSKA (reference sequence). CDR3 in DNA: TGCAGCGCATACCGGGACACAGTCTCCCAGCCCCAGCATTTT. Translated: CSAYRDTVSQPQHF.

The chain recombines TRBV9 with TRBJ2-7, with D perhaps given as TRBD1 or TRBD2 (5 bases each). Trimming removed 3 bases at V and 2 bases at J, with 12 bases between. There are 14 residues in the CDR3. Germline V lookup: CDR1 SGDLS, CDR2 YYNGEE. The CDR3 DNA reads TGTGCCAGCAGCGCGGGGCCGACGACCTACGAGCAGTACTTC. Translation gives CASSAGPTTYEQYF.

J is TRBJ2-5 and V is TRBV2, with D maybe TRBD2 (5 bases). The end of the DNA fits TRBJ2-7 better, so the J call may be wrong. Germline assignment: CDR1 SNHLY and CDR2 FYNNEI. The CDR3 sequence is 12 residues long. The CDR3 spells CASSGLGVEQYF. The DNA of the CDR3 is TGTGCCAGCAGTGGACTGGGAGTCGAGCAGTACTTC.

The chain recombines TRBV12-3 or TRBV12-4 with TRBJ2-7; TRBD2 aligns across 10 bases. There are 14 residues in the CDR3. After removal of 0 bases from V and 10 bases from J, the junction contained 6 bases not matched to a gene. Written as DNA, the CDR3 is TGTGCCAGCAGTTTAGCGGCTAGCGGGGGTCGCCAGTACTTC. Protein product: CASSLAASGGRQYF.